These 6 T cell receptor beta chains came from one sample sequenced in a study of blood T cell repertoires in COVID-19. This table comes from immunoSEQ multiplex PCR, and its TCRdb copy is limited to in-frame clones, with some not included. The table records 150,000 to 180,000 clones, around 84% of them present only once. The sample comprised peripheral blood. These receptors came from a man older than 75 with acute or convalescent COVID-19.

A word on this clone: It may be a read error: a sequence one base away is much more abundant. The sample holds other DNA sequences that translate to the same CDR3. The V call is TRBV3-1 (or the pseudogene TRBV3-2), the J call TRBJ2-2; maybe TRBD1 (6 bases). CDR1 LGHDT and CDR2 YNNKEL come from the germline V gene (reference sequence). This CDR3 is 17 amino acids long. For the CDR3, the DNA is TGTGCCAGTAGCCCCGGACCGGGACAAATTAACACCGGGGAGCTGTTTTTT. Translating gives CASSPGPGQINTGELFF.

This chain uses TRBV24-1 with TRBJ2-2; TRBD1 aligns across 7 bases. V lost 3 bases and J lost 9; bases outside the gene matches: 6. Per germline, CDR1 KGHDR and CDR2 SFDVKD. The CDR3 loop spans 14 amino acids. The CDR3 region has the DNA TGTGCCACCAGTGATCAGGGGGATATGCGGGAGCTGTTTTTT. Its translation: CATSDQGDMRELFF.

The chain joins TRBV30 to TRBJ1-2; TRBD1 agrees at 8 bases. This CDR3 comprises 14 residues. Germline V gene data show CDR1 as GTSNPN and CDR2 as SVGIG (reference sequence). Germline trimming cut 1 base from V and 4 bases from J; bases unmatched to any gene: 5. Here the CDR3 reads CAWSGGTGSYGYTF. The CDR3, as DNA: TGTGCCTGGAGTGGGGGGACAGGAAGCTATGGCTACACCTTC.

The rearrangement links TRBV5-8 to TRBJ1-2, with D unresolved. The germline CDR1 and CDR2 sequences are SGHTS and YDEGEE. The CDR3 consists of 11 residues. The V end lost 0 bases, the J end lost 8 bases, and 5 bases lay between the germline ends. The chain's CDR3 is CASSLVRGYTF. DNA for the CDR3: TGTGCCAGCAGCTTGGTGAGGGGCTACACCTTC. Full variable domain (missing parts from reference TRBV5-8 and TRBJ1-2): EAGVTQSPTHLIKTRGQQATLRCSPISGHTSVYWYQQALGLGLQFLLWYDEGEERNRGNFPPRFSGRQFPNYSSELNVNALELEDSALYLCASSLVRGYTFGSGTRLTVV.

The chain is built from TRBV10-1 and TRBJ1-2; 8 bases fit TRBD1. In germline, CDR1 is WNHNN, CDR2 SYGVQD (reference sequence). Unmatched junction bases numbered 7, after V lost 3 bases and J lost 4 bases. The CDR3 extends over 15 amino acids. In DNA, the CDR3 is TGCGCCAGCAGTGATGGGACAGGTGCCTTCTATGGCTACACCTTC. It specifies CASSDGTGAFYGYTF.

The chain combines TRBV27 with TRBJ2-7, with 15 bases identical to TRBD2. V dropped 5 bases and J dropped 6; count of bases not matched to a gene: 11. This CDR3 comprises 17 residues. Germline V gene lookup returns CDR1 MNHEY and CDR2 SMNVEV (reference sequence). The CDR3 region is CASSRASPGLAGGEQYF. CDR3 coding DNA: TGTGCCAGCAGTAGAGCGTCTCCGGGACTAGCGGGAGGCGAGCAGTACTTC.